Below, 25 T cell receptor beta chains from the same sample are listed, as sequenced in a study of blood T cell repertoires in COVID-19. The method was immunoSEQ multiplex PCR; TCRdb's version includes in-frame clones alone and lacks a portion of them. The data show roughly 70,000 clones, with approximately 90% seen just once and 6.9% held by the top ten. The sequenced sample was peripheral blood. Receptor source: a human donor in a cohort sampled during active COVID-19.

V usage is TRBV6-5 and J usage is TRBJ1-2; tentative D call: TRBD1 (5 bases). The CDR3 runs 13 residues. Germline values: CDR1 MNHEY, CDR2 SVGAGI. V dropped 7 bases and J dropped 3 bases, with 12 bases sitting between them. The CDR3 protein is CASMRGEDYGYTF. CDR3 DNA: TGTGCCAGCATGAGAGGGGAGGACTATGGCTACACCTTC.

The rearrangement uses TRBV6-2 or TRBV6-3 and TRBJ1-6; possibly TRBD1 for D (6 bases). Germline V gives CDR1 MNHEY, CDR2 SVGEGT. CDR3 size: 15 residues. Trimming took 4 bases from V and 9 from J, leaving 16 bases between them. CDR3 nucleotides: TGTGCCAGCAGTTTACCGCGGATCAGGGGTTCACCCCTCCACTTT. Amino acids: CASSLPRIRGSPLHF.

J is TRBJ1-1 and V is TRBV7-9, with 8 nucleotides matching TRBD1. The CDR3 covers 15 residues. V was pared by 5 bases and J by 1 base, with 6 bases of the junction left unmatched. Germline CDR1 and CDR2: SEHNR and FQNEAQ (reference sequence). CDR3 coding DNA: TGTGCCAGCAGCGGAGCGACAGGGGCGAACACTGAAGCTTTCTTT. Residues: CASSGATGANTEAFF.

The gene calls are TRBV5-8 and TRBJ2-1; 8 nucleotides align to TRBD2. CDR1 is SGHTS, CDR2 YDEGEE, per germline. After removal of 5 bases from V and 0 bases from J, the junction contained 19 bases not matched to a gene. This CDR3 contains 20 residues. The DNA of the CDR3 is TGTGCCAGCAGACGGGACACCGTGGGAGTGGCGGGGGGCTCCTACAATGAGCAGTTCTTC. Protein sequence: CASRRDTVGVAGGSYNEQFF.

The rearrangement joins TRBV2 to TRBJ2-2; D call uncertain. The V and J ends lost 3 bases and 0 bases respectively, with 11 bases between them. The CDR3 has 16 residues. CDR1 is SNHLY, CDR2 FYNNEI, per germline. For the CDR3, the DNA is TGTGCCAGCAGTGAGCTGCGTTTCGCGAACACCGGGGAGCTGTTTTTT. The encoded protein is CASSELRFANTGELFF.

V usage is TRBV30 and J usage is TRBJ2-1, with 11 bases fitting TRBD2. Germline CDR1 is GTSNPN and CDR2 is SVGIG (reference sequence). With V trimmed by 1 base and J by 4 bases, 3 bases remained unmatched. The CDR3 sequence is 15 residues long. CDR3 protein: CAWSGLAGKYNEQFF. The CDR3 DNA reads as TGTGCCTGGAGTGGACTAGCGGGGAAGTACAATGAGCAGTTCTTC.

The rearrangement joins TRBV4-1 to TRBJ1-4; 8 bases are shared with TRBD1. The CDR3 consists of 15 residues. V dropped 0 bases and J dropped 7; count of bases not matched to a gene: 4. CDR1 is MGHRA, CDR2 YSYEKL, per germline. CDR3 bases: TGCGCCAGCAGCCAAGAGGACAGGGACAGTGAAAAACTGTTTTTT. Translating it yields CASSQEDRDSEKLFF.

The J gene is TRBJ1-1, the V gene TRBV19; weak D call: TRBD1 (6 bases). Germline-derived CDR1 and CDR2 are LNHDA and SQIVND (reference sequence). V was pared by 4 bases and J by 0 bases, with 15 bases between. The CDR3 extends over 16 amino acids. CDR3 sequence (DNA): TGTGCCAGTAGTAATATGGGGGCAGGGTTGAACACTGAAGCTTTCTTT. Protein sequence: CASSNMGAGLNTEAFF. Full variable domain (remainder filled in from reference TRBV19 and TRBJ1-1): DGGITQSPKYLFRKEGQNVTLSCEQNLNHDAMYWYRQDPGQGLRLIYYSQIVNDFQKGDIAEGYSVSREKKESFPLTVTSAQKNPTAFYLCASSNMGAGLNTEAFFGQGTRLTVV.

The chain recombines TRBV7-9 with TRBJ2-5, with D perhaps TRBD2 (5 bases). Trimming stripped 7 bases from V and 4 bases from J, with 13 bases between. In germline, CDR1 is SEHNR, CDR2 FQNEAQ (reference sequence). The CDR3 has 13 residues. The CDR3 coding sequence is TGTGCCAGCATGGGCGGGCCCGGAGAGACCCAGTACTTC. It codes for CASMGGPGETQYF.

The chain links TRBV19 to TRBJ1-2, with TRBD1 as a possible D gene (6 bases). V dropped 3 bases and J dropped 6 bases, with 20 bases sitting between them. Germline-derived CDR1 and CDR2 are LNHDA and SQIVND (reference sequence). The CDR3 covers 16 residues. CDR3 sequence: CASSMFVGASGNGYTF. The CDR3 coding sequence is TGTGCCAGTAGTATGTTTGTGGGGGCGAGTGGAAATGGCTACACCTTC.

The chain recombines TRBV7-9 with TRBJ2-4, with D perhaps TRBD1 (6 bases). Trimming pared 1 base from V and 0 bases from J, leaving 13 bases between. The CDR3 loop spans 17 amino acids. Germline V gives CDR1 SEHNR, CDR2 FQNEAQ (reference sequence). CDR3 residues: CASSLDYPGVAKNIQYF. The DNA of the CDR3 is TGTGCCAGCAGCTTAGATTACCCAGGGGTAGCCAAAAACATTCAGTACTTC.

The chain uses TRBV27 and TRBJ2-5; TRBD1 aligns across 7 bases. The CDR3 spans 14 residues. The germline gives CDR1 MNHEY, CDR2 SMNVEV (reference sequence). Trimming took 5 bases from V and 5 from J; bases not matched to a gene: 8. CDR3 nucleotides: TGTGCCAGCAGTGATCACAGGGGATCGGAGACCCAGTACTTC. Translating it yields CASSDHRGSETQYF.

The CDR3 region is CASSLVGFSHEQFF. The CDR3 coding sequence is TGTGCCAGCAGCTTAGTCGGCTTTAGCCATGAGCAGTTCTTC. The chain is built from TRBV11-2 and TRBJ2-1; D is uncertain. V lost 1 base to trimming and J lost 8 bases, with 12 bases between them. Germline CDR1 reads SGHAT; CDR2 reads FQNNGV. CDR3 length: 14 amino acids. Looking up the rest from reference TRBV11-2 and TRBJ2-1 gives the full variable domain: EAGVAQSPRYKIIEKRQSVAFWCNPISGHATLYWYQQILGQGPKLLIQFQNNGVVDDSQLPKDRFSAERLKGVDSTLKIQPAKLEDSAVYLCASSLVGFSHEQFFGPGTRLTVL.

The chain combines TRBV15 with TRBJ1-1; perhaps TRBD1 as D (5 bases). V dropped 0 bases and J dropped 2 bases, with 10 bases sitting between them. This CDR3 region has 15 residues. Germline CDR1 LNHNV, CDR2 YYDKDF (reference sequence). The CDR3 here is CATSRDRDSNTEAFF. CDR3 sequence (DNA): TGTGCCACCAGCAGAGATCGCGACAGTAACACTGAAGCTTTCTTT. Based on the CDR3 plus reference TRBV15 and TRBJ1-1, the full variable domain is DAMVIQNPRYQVTQFGKPVTLSCSQTLNHNVMYWYQQKSSQAPKLLFHYYDKDFNNEADTPDNFQSRRPNTSFCFLDIRSPGLGDTAMYLCATSRDRDSNTEAFFGQGTRLTVV.

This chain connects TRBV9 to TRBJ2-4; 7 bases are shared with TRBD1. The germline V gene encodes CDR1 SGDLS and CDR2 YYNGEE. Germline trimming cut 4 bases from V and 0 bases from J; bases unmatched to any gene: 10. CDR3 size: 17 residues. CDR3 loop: CASSSYERDRAKNIQYF. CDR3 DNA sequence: TGTGCCAGCAGCTCATACGAAAGGGACAGAGCCAAAAACATTCAGTACTTC.

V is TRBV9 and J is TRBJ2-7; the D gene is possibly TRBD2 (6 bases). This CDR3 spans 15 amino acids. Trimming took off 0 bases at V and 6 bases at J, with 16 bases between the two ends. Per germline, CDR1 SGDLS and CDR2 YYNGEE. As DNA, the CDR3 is TGTGCCAGCAGCGTAGCTCCGACTAGAGAGGGCGAGCAGTACTTC. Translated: CASSVAPTREGEQYF.

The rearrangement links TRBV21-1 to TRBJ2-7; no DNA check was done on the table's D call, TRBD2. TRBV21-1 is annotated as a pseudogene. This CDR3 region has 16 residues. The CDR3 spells CASSKARTGSSYEQYF. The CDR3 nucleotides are TGTGCCAGCAGCAAAGCAAGGACTGGGAGCTCCTACGAGCAGTACTTC.

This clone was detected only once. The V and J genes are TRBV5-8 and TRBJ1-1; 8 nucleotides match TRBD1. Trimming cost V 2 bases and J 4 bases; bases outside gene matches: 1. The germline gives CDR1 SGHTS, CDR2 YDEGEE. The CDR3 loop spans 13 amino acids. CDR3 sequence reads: CASSFDRGTEAFF. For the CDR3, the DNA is TGTGCCAGCAGCTTCGACAGGGGCACTGAAGCTTTCTTT.

CDR3 in amino acids: CASSLGGDAEAFF. In nucleotides, the CDR3 is TGCGCCAGCAGCTTGGGCGGGGATGCTGAAGCTTTCTTT. The chain couples TRBV5-1 to TRBJ1-1; D gene unclear. The CDR3 has 13 residues. V lost 0 bases to trimming and J lost 6 bases, with 9 bases between them. CDR1 and CDR2 from the germline V gene are SGHRS and YFSETQ.

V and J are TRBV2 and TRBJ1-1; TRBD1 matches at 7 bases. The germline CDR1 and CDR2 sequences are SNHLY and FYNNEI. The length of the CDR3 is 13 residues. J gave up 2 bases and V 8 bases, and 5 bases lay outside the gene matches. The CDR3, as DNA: TGTGCCAGCCAGGACAGGTCCAACACTGAAGCTTTCTTT. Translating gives CASQDRSNTEAFF.

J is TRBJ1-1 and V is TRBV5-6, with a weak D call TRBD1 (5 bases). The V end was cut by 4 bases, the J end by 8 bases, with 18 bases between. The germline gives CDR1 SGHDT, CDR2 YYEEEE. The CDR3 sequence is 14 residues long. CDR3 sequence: CASSPSGGWAEAFF. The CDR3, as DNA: TGTGCCAGCAGCCCCAGCGGGGGGTGGGCGGAAGCTTTCTTT.

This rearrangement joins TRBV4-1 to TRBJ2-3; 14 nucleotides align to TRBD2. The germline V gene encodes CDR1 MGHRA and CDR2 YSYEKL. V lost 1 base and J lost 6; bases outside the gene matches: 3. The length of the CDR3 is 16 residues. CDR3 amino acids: CASSQGLAGGPDTQYF. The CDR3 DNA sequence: TGCGCCAGCAGCCAAGGACTAGCGGGGGGGCCGGATACGCAGTATTTT.

The CDR3, as DNA: TGCAGTGCTAGAGACCCCCGCGAGCAGTACTTC. Encoded protein: CSARDPREQYF. The rearrangement links TRBV20-1 to TRBJ2-7; D ambiguous. CDR3 length: 11 amino acids. With 0 bases removed from V and 6 bases from J, the gap between germline ends came to 6 bases. CDR1 and CDR2 (germline): DFQATT, SNEGSKA (reference sequence).

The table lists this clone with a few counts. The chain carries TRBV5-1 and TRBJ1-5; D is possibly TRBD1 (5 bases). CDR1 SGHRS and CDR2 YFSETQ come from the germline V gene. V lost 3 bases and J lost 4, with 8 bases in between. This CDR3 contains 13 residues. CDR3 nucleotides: TGCGCCAGCAGCTCGGACACTAATCAGCCCCAGCATTTT. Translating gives CASSSDTNQPQHF.

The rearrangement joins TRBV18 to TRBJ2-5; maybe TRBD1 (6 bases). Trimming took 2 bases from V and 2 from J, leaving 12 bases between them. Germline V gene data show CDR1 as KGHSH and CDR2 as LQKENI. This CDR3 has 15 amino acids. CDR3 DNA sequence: TGTGCCAGCTCACCAAGTGAGGGGGTACAAGAGACCCAGTACTTC. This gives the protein CASSPSEGVQETQYF.